This TCR beta chain was observed in a study of cytomegalovirus exposure and HLA in healthy donors. V lost 4 bases, J lost 9 bases, and 13 bases lay in between. This CDR3 comprises 13 residues. Germline V gene sequence: CDR1 SGHTA, CDR2 FQGTGA. Overall study results and limits: It has been reported that TCR beta sequences accurately predicted the HLA-A and HLA-B alleles of most subjects.

Regarding this clone: Its matching antigen is unknown.

A multiplex PCR was run with 60 Vbeta primers and 13 Jbeta primers. TCRdb's copy holds only in-frame clones and misses some; the assay was immunoSEQ multiplex PCR. The data show roughly 100,000 clones, with around 66% seen just once and roughly 3.5% held by the top ten. The TCR sequence derives from a woman between 45 and 60 years old in good health and CMV-seronegative. The sequencing input was PBMCs. This chain connects TRBV7-3 to TRBJ2-1; D is uncertain. The CDR3 nucleotides read TGTGCCAGCAGCTCCCCCCTCCGAGTTGAGCAGTTCTTC. This gives the protein CASSSPLRVEQFF.